These T cell receptor beta chains were read from a single sample in a study of prognosis after radiotherapy for stage I lung cancer. TCRdb redid the calling of the multiplex PCR reads with MiXCR, one entry per CDR3 protein. The table shows roughly 30,000 distinct CDR3 sequences, with around 43% occurring only once. The sequencing used PBMCs, collected before or after stereotactic body radiation therapy (not recorded which). The receptors were gathered from a donor over 45 with non-small cell lung cancer. The CDR3 runs from the conserved cysteine through the conserved F or W. A D gene is named only where the DNA matches it firmly. Size values are once, few and many counts, or a class for expanded clones, and some rows have none.

V gene	J gene	clone size	D gene	CDR3 protein	CDR3 DNA
TRBV30	TRBJ2-2	many	.	CAWSHSYTGELFF	TGTGCCTGGAGTCACAGCTACACCGGGGAGCTGTTTTTT
TRBV5-4	TRBJ2-7	many	.	CASSFHTGGSYEQYF	TGTGCCAGCAGCTTTCACACCGGGGGCTCCTACGAGCAGTACTTC
TRBV24-1	TRBJ2-1	many	.	CATSGWGEQFF	TGTGCCACCTCTGGGTGGGGTGAGCAGTTCTTC
TRBV5-6	TRBJ1-5	many	.	CASSPGQGNQPQHF	TGTGCCAGCAGCCCTGGGCAGGGCAATCAGCCCCAGCATTTT
TRBV10-3	TRBJ2-3	.	TRBD2	CENGGDTDTQYF	TGTGAAAACGGGGGGGACACAGATACGCAGTATTTT
TRBV5-1	TRBJ2-7	.	TRBD1	CASSLGPTGESSYEQYF	TGCGCCAGCAGCTTGGGACCCACAGGGGAGAGCTCCTACGAGCAGTACTTC
TRBV3-1	TRBJ2-7	many	TRBD2	CASSLQLAAKGEQYF	TGTGCCAGCAGCCTCCAACTAGCGGCGAAGGGAGAGCAGTACTTC
TRBV6-1	TRBJ1-2	.	.	CDSSEEGRGAWHGYTF	TGTGACAGCAGTGAAGAAGGCAGGGGAGCATGGCATGGCTACACCTTC
TRBV7-2	TRBJ2-1	many	TRBD2	CASSQTSGGTWKYEQFF	TGTGCCAGCAGCCAAACTAGCGGGGGGACTTGGAAATATGAGCAGTTCTTC
TRBV19	TRBJ1-4	many	.	CASSNRRGPNEKLFF	TGTGCCAGTAGTAATCGACGGGGGCCTAATGAAAAACTGTTTTTT
TRBV15	TRBJ1-1	.	.	CATSASSYTEAFF	TGTGCCACCAGCGCCTCTTCATACACTGAAGCTTTCTTT
TRBV6-1	TRBJ2-1	medium-sized	.	CASSARSSSSEQFF	TGTGCCAGCAGTGCGCGATCCTCATCTAGTGAGCAGTTCTTC
TRBV9	TRBJ2-1	.	.	CASRVLGRYYNEQFF	TGTGCCAGCAGAGTGCTGGGTCGCTACTACAATGAGCAGTTCTTC
TRBV4-2	TRBJ2-7	many	.	CASSQENSGPYEQYF	TGTGCCAGCAGCCAAGAAAATAGCGGCCCCTACGAGCAGTACTTC
TRBV6-1	TRBJ2-7	medium-sized	.	CASTLGMPYEQYF	TGTGCCAGCACCCTGGGGATGCCCTACGAGCAGTACTTC
TRBV11-2	TRBJ2-5	many	TRBD2	CASSPGHGTAGGETQYF	TGTGCCAGCAGCCCAGGGCACGGGACAGCGGGAGGAGAGACCCAGTACTTC
TRBV11-2	TRBJ1-2	many	TRBD1	CASSLTGGSNYGYTF	TGTGCCAGCAGCTTGACAGGGGGCTCTAACTATGGCTACACCTTC
TRBV27	TRBJ2-3	.	TRBD2	CASSLSFRLATTDTQYF	TGTGCCAGCAGTTTAAGTTTCAGACTAGCGACCACAGATACGCAGTATTTT
TRBV24-1	TRBJ1-1	many	TRBD1	CAASTGDPTEAFF	TGTGCCGCGTCGACAGGGGACCCCACTGAAGCTTTCTTT
TRBV6-2/TRBV6-3	TRBJ2-3	many	.	CASSRGFSSTDTQYF	TGTGCCAGCAGTCGAGGGTTCTCTAGCACAGATACGCAGTATTTT
TRBV18	TRBJ1-2	.	TRBD1	CASSPDRGNGYTF	TGTGCCAGCTCACCTGACAGGGGCAATGGCTACACCTTC
TRBV6-1	TRBJ1-2	medium-sized	.	CASSRGTGLYGYTF	TGTGCCAGCAGTAGAGGGACGGGGTTATATGGCTACACCTTC